The 31 T cell receptor beta chains listed next were all sequenced from one sample in a study of CD8 T cells in Susac syndrome. Reverse transcription of about 0.5 to 1 ug RNA used random hexamers. MiXCR, applied by TCRdb to the immunoSEQ multiplex PCR reads, yields one record per CDR3 protein. Here the sample spans 95,000 or so distinct CDR3 sequences, roughly 91% being singletons. Sequenced: CD8+ T cells from PBMCs. The receptors shown here come from a human donor in good health.

This rearrangement joins TRBV4-1 to TRBJ2-7, with TRBD2 matching over 10 bases. The CDR3 runs to 15 residues. Germline V gene sequence: CDR1 MGHRA, CDR2 YSYEKL. Trimming removed 0 bases from V and 7 bases from J; junction bases left unmatched: 6. The CDR3 here is CASSQDLAGAGEQYF. In DNA, the CDR3 is TGCGCCAGCAGCCAAGACCTAGCGGGGGCGGGGGAGCAGTACTTC.

The chain carries TRBV20-1 and TRBJ2-4; D perhaps matches TRBD1 (6 bases). The length of the CDR3 is 17 residues. Trimming left V 6 bases short and J 0 bases short, with 21 bases between. Germline loops: CDR1 DFQATT, CDR2 SNEGSKA (reference sequence). The DNA of the CDR3 is TGCAGTGCGCGGACAGCCTCCCTACTCCTAGCCAAAAACATTCAGTACTTC. Residues: CSARTASLLLAKNIQYF.

This clonotype has only one observation. The chain joins TRBV7-6 to TRBJ1-1; D is unresolved. The CDR3 consists of 12 residues. Germline V gene data show CDR1 as SGHVS and CDR2 as FNYEAQ. V gave up 5 bases and J gave up 7 bases, with 11 bases separating them. The CDR3 DNA follows: TGTGCCAGCAGCCGAGTAGAAGATGAAGCTTTCTTT. It codes for CASSRVEDEAFF.

The chain uses TRBV20-1 and TRBJ2-4; TRBD2 might be the D (6 bases). This CDR3 region has 15 residues. With 5 bases removed from V and 3 bases from J, the gap between germline ends came to 17 bases. Germline values: CDR1 DFQATT, CDR2 SNEGSKA (reference sequence). CDR3 amino acids: CSAASPAGIKNIQYF. The CDR3 DNA reads as TGCAGTGCTGCCAGCCCCGCGGGAATCAAAAACATTCAGTACTTC.

The chain carries TRBV6-1 and TRBJ2-1; no clear D. Trimming took 2 bases from V and 14 from J, leaving 13 bases between them. Germline assignment: CDR1 MNHNS and CDR2 SASEGT. CDR3 length: 12 residues. CDR3 region: CASSELTDGEFF. CDR3 nucleotide sequence: TGTGCCAGCAGTGAATTGACGGATGGGGAGTTCTTC.

V usage is TRBV10-3 and J usage is TRBJ2-7; D is uncertain. The CDR3 spans 16 residues. V gave up 0 bases and J gave up 2 bases, with 14 bases separating them. Germline V gene sequence: CDR1 ENHRY, CDR2 SYGVKD. The CDR3 is CAISESRGRTTYEQYF. CDR3 DNA: TGTGCCATCAGTGAGTCGAGAGGTCGAACAACCTACGAGCAGTACTTC.

The rearrangement links TRBV6-5 to TRBJ2-7; 7 bases align to TRBD1. Losses at the gene ends were 6 bases for V and 2 bases for J; bases not matched to a gene: 10. Germline V gene data show CDR1 as MNHEY and CDR2 as SVGAGI. The CDR3 extends over 15 amino acids. CDR3 in amino acids: CASRPRQGAPYEQYF. CDR3 sequence (DNA): TGTGCCAGCAGGCCCCGACAGGGAGCCCCCTACGAGCAGTACTTC.

J is TRBJ2-2 and V is TRBV12-3 or TRBV12-4, with D unclear. The V gene lost 7 bases and the J gene lost 4 bases, with 7 bases spanning the gap. The CDR3 extends over 12 amino acids. The CDR3 DNA reads as TGTGCCAGCATTACTACCACCGGGGAGCTGTTTTTT. Its protein is CASITTTGELFF.

The genes are TRBV30 and TRBJ2-1; D gene ambiguous. Looked up from germline, CDR1 is GTSNPN and CDR2 is SVGIG (reference sequence). Trimming shortened V by 1 base and J by 11 bases, and 9 bases separated the two germline ends. The CDR3 extends over 11 amino acids. As DNA, the CDR3 is TGTGCCTGGAGTGGGAGTAGCCAGCAGTTCTTC. Translation: CAWSGSSQQFF.

V and J are TRBV6-4 and TRBJ2-5; 11 bases are shared with TRBD1. Per germline, CDR1 MRHNA and CDR2 SNTAGT. V shed 6 bases and J 2 bases; nucleotides not matched to a gene: 5. The CDR3 has 15 residues. The CDR3 region has the DNA TGTGCCAGCAGACGGACAGGGGGCGGGCAAGAGACCCAGTACTTC. Amino acids: CASRRTGGGQETQYF.

This chain connects TRBV2 to TRBJ1-2; D not resolved. CDR1 and CDR2 from the germline V gene are SNHLY and FYNNEI. The V and J ends lost 2 bases and 2 bases respectively, with 18 bases between them. There are 17 residues in the CDR3. The DNA of the CDR3 is TGTGCCAGCAGTGAATTCGATTGGACCCTCCCCAACTATGGCTACACCTTC. Protein sequence: CASSEFDWTLPNYGYTF.

This chain uses TRBV9 with TRBJ2-1; D could derive from TRBD1 or TRBD2 (6 bases each). CDR3 length equals 15 residues. The ends were cut back, 4 bases at V and 0 bases at J, with 11 bases in the middle. CDR1 and CDR2 (germline): SGDLS, YYNGEE. CDR3: CASSQGGSSYNEQFF. For the CDR3, the DNA is TGTGCCAGCAGCCAAGGGGGGAGCTCCTACAATGAGCAGTTCTTC.

This clonotype was picked up one time. The V call is TRBV5-4, the J call TRBJ1-1; D gene ambiguous. Per the germline V gene, CDR1 is SGHNT and CDR2 is YYREEE (reference sequence). Trimming took 5 bases from V and 5 from J, leaving 16 bases between them. This CDR3 has 14 amino acids. The CDR3 DNA reads as TGTGCCAGCAGTCCCGCTGTTGTGATGACTGAAGCTTTCTTT. Encoded protein: CASSPAVVMTEAFF.

This chain connects TRBV6-5 to TRBJ1-2; D is undetermined. The V and J ends lost 2 bases and 3 bases respectively, with 10 bases between them. The length of the CDR3 is 14 residues. CDR1 MNHEY and CDR2 SVGAGI come from the germline V gene. The CDR3 protein is CASSYRIAHYGYTF. The CDR3 DNA reads TGTGCCAGCAGTTACAGGATAGCTCACTATGGCTACACCTTC.

V gene TRBV25-1 combines with J gene TRBJ1-1, with 8 bases that match TRBD1. The V gene end was trimmed by 3 bases and the J gene end by 0 bases; junction bases not matched to a gene: 9. The V gene's germline CDR1 is MGHDK and CDR2 SYGVNS. The CDR3 consists of 17 residues. CDR3 bases: TGTGCCAGCAGTGATGAACGGACAGGGCCCGTGAACACTGAAGCTTTCTTT. Translated: CASSDERTGPVNTEAFF.

The rearrangement uses TRBV9 and TRBJ2-1; D is possibly TRBD1 (6 bases). The V end was cut by 1 base, the J end by 4 bases, with 12 bases between. The CDR3 has 15 amino acids. CDR1 and CDR2 from the germline V gene are SGDLS and YYNGEE. In nucleotides, the CDR3 is TGTGCCAGCAGCGTACAGGACAGAACGTACAATGAGCAGTTCTTC. It codes for CASSVQDRTYNEQFF.

The V and J genes are TRBV5-1 and TRBJ2-1, with TRBD2 matching over 7 bases. CDR3 length equals 14 residues. J was trimmed by 0 bases and V by 8 bases; bases with no gene match: 5. Germline loops: CDR1 SGHRS, CDR2 YFSETQ. This chain's CDR3 is CASSGGRSYNEQFF. CDR3 nucleotides: TGCGCCAGTTCGGGGGGACGCTCCTACAATGAGCAGTTCTTC.

The chain recombines TRBV5-1 with TRBJ2-1; D is unclear. The CDR3 has 15 residues. CDR1 is SGHRS and CDR2 is YFSETQ in the germline V gene. Trimming pared 1 base from V and 8 bases from J, leaving 16 bases between. CDR3 coding DNA: TGCGCCAGCAGCTTGACGGATCAACGGGTCCATGAGCAGTTCTTC. It specifies CASSLTDQRVHEQFF.

This clonotype was seen only a few times. DNA for the CDR3: TGCAGCGTTGACCAACAGGGCTCTGGAAACACCATATATTTT. It encodes CSVDQQGSGNTIYF. The chain couples TRBV29-1 to TRBJ1-3; TRBD1 is a possible D gene (6 bases). In germline, CDR1 is SQVTM, CDR2 ANQGSEA. V gave up 3 bases and J gave up 0 bases, with 9 bases separating them. The CDR3 contains 14 residues.

The gene calls are TRBV5-6 and TRBJ2-3, with D uncertain. This CDR3 comprises 13 residues. Between the trimmed V and J ends, which lost 3 bases and 7 bases, there was a span of 12 bases. Germline V CDR1 and CDR2: SGHDT, YYEEEE. This CDR3 is CASSSLQVHTQYF. Here the CDR3 DNA reads TGTGCCAGCAGCTCGCTCCAAGTGCATACGCAGTATTTT.

V gene TRBV13 combines with J gene TRBJ2-7, with D perhaps TRBD1 or TRBD2 (6 bases each). This CDR3 comprises 16 residues. Germline V gives CDR1 PRHDT, CDR2 FYEKMQ (reference sequence). V dropped 1 base and J dropped 3 bases, with 16 bases sitting between them. CDR3: CASSLVGGGGVYEQYF. The DNA for the CDR3 is TGTGCCAGCAGCTTAGTGGGAGGAGGGGGAGTCTACGAGCAGTACTTC.

The V call is TRBV30, the J call TRBJ2-1; TRBD1 is a possible D gene (6 bases). Germline assignment: CDR1 GTSNPN and CDR2 SVGIG (reference sequence). The CDR3 length is 15 residues. Trimming cost V 0 bases and J 6 bases, with 15 bases left between them. DNA of the CDR3: TGTGCCTGGAGTGTGGGAGACAGGCGGATCAATGAGCAGTTCTTC. Its translation: CAWSVGDRRINEQFF.

The chain combines TRBV5-1 with TRBJ1-4; 7 nucleotides align to TRBD1. The length of the CDR3 is 14 residues. CDR1 and CDR2 from the germline V gene are SGHRS and YFSETQ. V gave up 0 bases and J gave up 7 bases; unmatched junction bases: 3. The CDR3 coding sequence is TGCGCCAGCAGCTTGGACAGGGGCGGTGAAAAACTGTTTTTT. It encodes CASSLDRGGEKLFF.

The V and J genes are TRBV2 and TRBJ2-3; D tentatively fits TRBD1 or TRBD2 (5 bases each). Germline-derived CDR1 and CDR2 are SNHLY and FYNNEI. CDR3 length: 17 amino acids. V dropped 5 bases and J dropped 4 bases, with 22 bases sitting between them. The CDR3 loop is CASSPWGSGTEADTQYF. CDR3 nucleotides: TGTGCCAGCAGTCCGTGGGGGAGTGGGACGGAGGCAGATACGCAGTATTTT. Based on the CDR3 plus reference TRBV2 and TRBJ2-3, the full variable domain is EPEVTQTPSHQVTQMGQEVILRCVPISNHLYFYWYRQILGQKVEFLVSFYNNEISEKSEIFDDQFSVERPDGSNFTLKIRSTKLEDSAMYFCASSPWGSGTEADTQYFGPGTRLTVL.

The rearrangement uses TRBV7-8 and TRBJ2-3; 8 bases agree with TRBD2. The CDR3 covers 16 residues. Germline V gene lookup returns CDR1 SGHVS and CDR2 FQNEAQ. V dropped 5 bases and J dropped 2; count of bases not matched to a gene: 9. The CDR3 sequence: CASSPTGGGFTDTQYF. The CDR3 bases are TGTGCCAGCAGCCCCACCGGGGGGGGGTTCACAGATACGCAGTATTTT.

This sequence joins TRBV19 and TRBJ2-3; D gene uncertain. The V gene lost 8 bases and the J gene lost 5 bases, with 5 bases spanning the gap. The CDR3 is 10 residues long. CDR1 LNHDA and CDR2 SQIVND come from the germline V gene (reference sequence). CDR3 in amino acids: CASLGDTQYF. Here the CDR3 DNA reads TGTGCCAGTCTTGGAGATACGCAGTATTTT.

Only a few counts were recorded for this clonotype. The CDR3 nucleotides are TGCAGTGCTAGACGGACAGGGGCCTACGAGCAGTACTTC. Amino acid sequence: CSARRTGAYEQYF. The chain uses TRBV20-1 and TRBJ2-7; 9 bases line up with TRBD1. CDR3 size: 13 residues. Germline V gene sequence: CDR1 DFQATT, CDR2 SNEGSKA (reference sequence). Trimming removed 2 bases from V and 2 bases from J; junction bases left unmatched: 1.

The CDR3 region is CASSRLGVGETQYF. For the CDR3, the DNA is TGTGCCAGCAGCCGACTGGGGGTGGGAGAGACCCAGTACTTC. The rearrangement joins TRBV13 to TRBJ2-5, with D possibly called TRBD1 or TRBD2 (5 bases each). CDR3 length equals 14 residues. V was cut by 5 bases and J by 4 bases, with 14 bases left in between. Looked up from germline, CDR1 is PRHDT and CDR2 is FYEKMQ (reference sequence).

The DNA for the CDR3 is TGCGCCAGCAGCTTCAGGGGAGCGGACGAGCAGTACTTC. Translation: CASSFRGADEQYF. V and J are TRBV5-1 and TRBJ2-7; a weak D match, TRBD1 (6 bases). This CDR3 comprises 13 residues. Germline values: CDR1 SGHRS, CDR2 YFSETQ. The V end was cut by 2 bases, the J end by 5 bases, with 11 bases between.

V and J are TRBV29-1 and TRBJ1-2; D gene ambiguous. The CDR3 runs to 11 residues. Germline CDR1 SQVTM, CDR2 ANQGSEA. V dropped 3 bases and J dropped 4 bases, with 6 bases sitting between them. As DNA, the CDR3 is TGCAGCGTTGACGGTTTCTATGGCTACACCTTC. This encodes CSVDGFYGYTF. Supplemented by reference TRBV29-1 and TRBJ1-2, the full variable domain reads SAVISQKPSRDICQRGTSLTIQCQVDSQVTMMFWYRQQPGQSLTLIATANQGSEATYESGFVIDKFPISRPNLTFSTLTVSNMSPEDSSIYLCSVDGFYGYTFGSGTRLTVV.

The chain carries TRBV30 and TRBJ2-1; possibly TRBD1 or TRBD2 for D (6 bases each). This CDR3 contains 13 residues. Germline V gene sequence: CDR1 GTSNPN, CDR2 SVGIG (reference sequence). V was clipped by 7 bases and J by 6 bases, with 16 bases between them. Written as DNA, the CDR3 is TGTGCCTTCGACTTCTGGGGGGCCAATGAGCAGTTCTTC. It yields the protein CAFDFWGANEQFF.